These 2 T cell receptor beta chains share one sample of origin, sequenced in a study of blood T cell repertoires in COVID-19. The repertoire was sequenced with immunoSEQ multiplex PCR; TCRdb's copy has only in-frame clones and lacks some. This table holds roughly 150,000 clones, roughly 79% found once. The sequenced sample consisted of peripheral blood. The receptor source for this set is a man aged 45 to 65 with active or convalescent COVID-19.

This clone was observed at least ten times. The rearrangement uses TRBV3-1 (or the pseudogene TRBV3-2) and TRBJ1-4; 9 nucleotides agree with TRBD1. The CDR3 is made up of 18 amino acids. The ends lost 1 base at V and 3 bases at J; junction bases unmatched: 9. Germline-derived CDR1 and CDR2 are LGHDT and YNNKEL (reference sequence). The CDR3, as DNA: TGTGCCAGCAGCCAAGTCGGTTACAGGGGGCTGGCTAATGAAAAACTGTTTTTT. Translating it yields CASSQVGYRGLANEKLFF.

The chain joins TRBV19 to TRBJ2-5; 9 positions match TRBD1. V gave up 5 bases and J gave up 2 bases; unmatched junction bases: 3. This CDR3 region has 14 residues. The germline V gene encodes CDR1 LNHDA and CDR2 SQIVND (reference sequence). The CDR3, as DNA: TGTGCCAGTAGTGGGACAGGGCTGCAAGAGACCCAGTACTTC. As protein: CASSGTGLQETQYF.